These 32 T cell receptor beta chains were all obtained from the same sample, sequenced in a study of cytomegalovirus exposure and HLA in healthy donors. Use of 60 Vbeta and 13 Jbeta primers characterized the PCR. Method: immunoSEQ multiplex PCR; TCRdb's copy keeps in-frame clones and lacks some. This sample contains 130,000 or so clones. Sequenced material: PBMCs. All receptors derive from a woman under 30 in good health and CMV-seronegative.

V and J are TRBV7-9 and TRBJ1-1, with 7 nucleotides matching TRBD1. The CDR3 has 14 residues. The V segment lost 7 bases and the J segment 1 base; nucleotides outside the gene matches: 6. Germline CDR1 reads SEHNR; CDR2 reads FQNEAQ (reference sequence). The CDR3 bases are TGTGCCAGCAATTCGGGGACAGCGAACACTGAAGCTTTCTTT. This gives the protein CASNSGTANTEAFF.

The rearrangement uses TRBV30 and TRBJ1-6, with D maybe TRBD1 (5 bases). Germline CDR1 GTSNPN, CDR2 SVGIG (reference sequence). CDR3 length equals 13 residues. Trimming removed 4 bases at V and 7 bases at J, with 11 bases between. CDR3 DNA sequence: TGTGCCTGGAATCTACAGGACAATTCACCCCTCCACTTT. This encodes CAWNLQDNSPLHF.

The chain employs TRBV6-1 and TRBJ2-7, with TRBD2 as a possible D gene (6 bases). CDR3 length: 10 amino acids. Trimming stripped 8 bases from V and 4 bases from J, with 6 bases between. Germline V gene lookup returns CDR1 MNHNS and CDR2 SASEGT. The DNA for the CDR3 is TGTGCCAGCGGGACTTACGAGCAGTACGTC. Translating it yields CASGTYEQYV.

V gene TRBV19 combines with J gene TRBJ1-5; D is perhaps TRBD1 (5 bases). Germline CDR1 is LNHDA and CDR2 is SQIVND (reference sequence). CDR3 length equals 16 residues. Trimming took 9 bases from V and 0 from J, leaving 18 bases between them. CDR3 protein: CASGGRAGFSNQPQHF. CDR3 in DNA: TGTGCCAGCGGGGGGAGGGCGGGATTTAGCAATCAGCCCCAGCATTTT.

The CDR3 here is CASSLVRESGNTIYF. For the CDR3, the DNA is TGTGCCAGCAGCTTAGTCCGAGAATCTGGAAACACCATATATTTT. The chain links TRBV11-3 to TRBJ1-3; D gene ambiguous. Trimming took 1 base from V and 1 from J, leaving 8 bases between them. The length of the CDR3 is 15 residues. Germline CDR1 is SGHNT and CDR2 is YENEEA.

J is TRBJ1-1 and V is TRBV6-6; the D gene is possibly TRBD1 (5 bases). CDR3 length: 13 amino acids. Between the trimmed V and J ends, which lost 5 bases and 11 bases, there was a span of 18 bases. The germline gives CDR1 MNHNY, CDR2 SVGAGI (reference sequence). DNA of the CDR3: TGTGCCAGCAGTCATGACGGGGGGGTGTTGGCTTTCTTT. Translating gives CASSHDGGVLAFF.

The chain carries TRBV4-2 and TRBJ2-3; no clear D gene. CDR3 length: 13 residues. The germline V and J ends were trimmed by 4 bases and 6 bases, with 11 bases remaining between them. CDR1 LGHNA and CDR2 YNFKEQ come from the germline V gene. The CDR3, as DNA: TGTGCCAGCAGCCCGCCAGGTTGGGATACGCAGTATTTT. Encoded protein: CASSPPGWDTQYF.

The V and J genes are TRBV5-6 and TRBJ2-7; 8 bases fit TRBD2. The germline gives CDR1 SGHDT, CDR2 YYEEEE. The CDR3 consists of 16 residues. V lost 2 bases, J lost 2 bases, and 9 bases stayed unmatched. CDR3 residues: CASSLGTSSIAYEQYF. Here the CDR3 DNA reads TGTGCCAGCAGCTTAGGGACTAGTAGTATCGCCTACGAGCAGTACTTC.

This chain connects TRBV9 to TRBJ2-3; TRBD2 matches 7 bases. The V gene end was trimmed by 6 bases and the J gene end by 6 bases; junction bases not matched to a gene: 16. This CDR3 contains 16 residues. Per germline, CDR1 SGDLS and CDR2 YYNGEE. The CDR3 here is CASTKYGGGPGDTQYF. The CDR3 nucleotides are TGTGCCAGCACAAAGTACGGGGGAGGGCCAGGGGATACGCAGTATTTT.

The chain combines TRBV19 with TRBJ2-1; 7 bases align to TRBD2. The V segment lost 5 bases and the J segment 0 bases; nucleotides outside the gene matches: 4. Germline V CDR1 and CDR2: LNHDA, SQIVND (reference sequence). The CDR3 sequence is 15 residues long. Here the CDR3 DNA reads TGTGCCAGTAGTCCGGTAGCGGGCTCCTACAATGAGCAGTTCTTC. Translated, it gives CASSPVAGSYNEQFF.

The chain couples TRBV7-6 to TRBJ1-1; no firm D call. Germline V gene data show CDR1 as SGHVS and CDR2 as FNYEAQ. Deletions cut 6 bases from V and 6 bases from J, with 14 bases between. CDR3 size: 13 residues. The CDR3 region is CASRQTGMAEAFF. The CDR3 DNA follows: TGTGCCAGCAGGCAGACGGGGATGGCTGAAGCTTTCTTT.

The genes are TRBV18 and TRBJ2-2; TRBD1 matches 7 bases. This CDR3 region has 16 residues. Germline trimming cut 2 bases from V and 8 bases from J; bases unmatched to any gene: 11. CDR1 KGHSH and CDR2 LQKENI come from the germline V gene. CDR3 loop: CASSPSSGQLGGELFF. CDR3 DNA: TGTGCCAGCTCACCATCTTCGGGACAGTTAGGTGGGGAGCTGTTTTTT.

This chain uses TRBV27 with TRBJ1-5; 7 nucleotides match TRBD1. The CDR3 totals 14 residues. Germline loops: CDR1 MNHEY, CDR2 SMNVEV (reference sequence). Losses at the gene ends were 6 bases for V and 9 bases for J; bases not matched to a gene: 11. The CDR3 coding sequence is TGTGCCAGCAGACAACTAGGGGGCATTGCGCCCCAGCATTTT. This gives the protein CASRQLGGIAPQHF.

This chain uses TRBV15 with TRBJ2-7; D is uncertain. Between the trimmed V and J ends, which lost 0 bases and 0 bases, there was a span of 12 bases. Germline CDR1 LNHNV, CDR2 YYDKDF (reference sequence). This CDR3 region has 16 residues. The CDR3 coding sequence is TGTGCCACCAGCAGAGAGAGACTCTTAAGCTCCTACGAGCAGTACTTC. Its translation: CATSRERLLSSYEQYF.

V gene TRBV19 combines with J gene TRBJ1-4; 8 bases align to TRBD1. Germline V lookup: CDR1 LNHDA, CDR2 SQIVND (reference sequence). Trimming took 7 bases from V and 8 from J; bases not matched to a gene: 6. This CDR3 is built from 13 residues. CDR3 nucleotide sequence: TGTGCCAGTACCAGGACAGGGTTAGAAAAACTGTTTTTT. Translated, it gives CASTRTGLEKLFF.

This chain connects TRBV7-3 to TRBJ2-3, with 8 positions matching TRBD2. The CDR3 sequence is 17 residues long. In germline, CDR1 is SGHTA, CDR2 FQGTGA. The trim removed 1 base at V and 0 bases at J, leaving 6 bases unmatched. The CDR3 loop is CASSLRLAGTSTDTQYF. Here the CDR3 DNA reads TGTGCCAGCAGCTTAAGATTAGCGGGAACAAGCACAGATACGCAGTATTTT.

The chain links TRBV7-3 to TRBJ1-1; D unresolved. The germline CDR1 and CDR2 sequences are SGHTA and FQGTGA. V was trimmed by 3 bases and J by 4 bases, leaving 12 bases between them. This CDR3 comprises 14 residues. CDR3 sequence: CASSLRAATTEAFF. The CDR3 nucleotides read TGTGCCAGCAGCTTGCGGGCAGCCACCACTGAAGCTTTCTTT.

The V gene is TRBV27, the J gene TRBJ1-1; D is uncertain. Trimming stripped 3 bases from V and 1 base from J, with 9 bases between. CDR3 length: 14 amino acids. CDR1 and CDR2 from the germline V gene are MNHEY and SMNVEV (reference sequence). The CDR3 region has the DNA TGTGCCAGCAGTTTTGGTGGAGCGAACACTGAAGCTTTCTTT. The encoded protein is CASSFGGANTEAFF.

V usage is TRBV6-1 and J usage is TRBJ2-7; 7 bases line up with TRBD1. Germline CDR1 and CDR2: MNHNS and SASEGT. CDR3 size: 16 residues. The junction had 9 bases not matched to a gene; V was cut back by 4 bases and J by 0 bases. In nucleotides, the CDR3 is TGTGCCAGCAGTGCAGGGCAGGGGGTCTTCTCCTACGAGCAGTACTTC. This gives the protein CASSAGQGVFSYEQYF.

This chain connects TRBV27 to TRBJ1-1; 12 nucleotides align to TRBD1. Germline V lookup: CDR1 MNHEY, CDR2 SMNVEV (reference sequence). This CDR3 is built from 17 residues. After removal of 4 bases from V and 4 bases from J, the junction contained 10 bases not matched to a gene. The CDR3 is CASSSLGTGGFGTEAFF. CDR3 in DNA: TGTGCCAGCAGTTCTCTCGGGACAGGGGGCTTTGGCACTGAAGCTTTCTTT.

V gene TRBV10-2 combines with J gene TRBJ2-3; TRBD2 aligns across 7 bases. V lost 6 bases, J lost 12 bases, and 9 bases stayed unmatched. The CDR3 loop spans 12 amino acids. Germline V lookup: CDR1 WSHSY, CDR2 SAAADI. The CDR3 DNA is TGCGCCAGCAGCGAAACTAGCGTCCCCCAGTATTTT. Its translation is CASSETSVPQYF.

J is TRBJ2-3 and V is TRBV19; TRBD1 matches 7 bases. The germline CDR1 and CDR2 sequences are LNHDA and SQIVND (reference sequence). The CDR3 length is 16 residues. The trim removed 8 bases at V and 2 bases at J, leaving 13 bases unmatched. The CDR3 DNA reads as TGTGCCAGTCGTAAGGGTTGGGACAGCATCACAGATACGCAGTATTTT. It is translated as CASRKGWDSITDTQYF. Based on the CDR3 plus reference TRBV19 and TRBJ2-3, the full variable domain is DGGITQSPKYLFRKEGQNVTLSCEQNLNHDAMYWYRQDPGQGLRLIYYSQIVNDFQKGDIAEGYSVSREKKESFPLTVTSAQKNPTAFYLCASRKGWDSITDTQYFGPGTRLTVL.

The V call is TRBV9, the J call TRBJ1-2; D ambiguous. Trimming took off 5 bases at V and 4 bases at J, with 21 bases between the two ends. This CDR3 has 16 residues. Germline CDR1 is SGDLS and CDR2 is YYNGEE. The CDR3, as DNA: TGTGCCAGCAGGGGAGGTAGCGATACCATCAGCTATGGCTACACCTTC. As protein: CASRGGSDTISYGYTF. Full variable domain (missing parts from reference TRBV9 and TRBJ1-2): DSGVTQTPKHLITATGQRVTLRCSPRSGDLSVYWYQQSLDQGLQFLIQYYNGEERAKGNILERFSAQQFPDLHSELNLSSLELGDSALYFCASRGGSDTISYGYTFGSGTRLTVV.

V and J are TRBV7-8 and TRBJ1-3, with D uncertain. The ends were cut back, 2 bases at V and 0 bases at J, with 5 bases in the middle. This CDR3 contains 14 residues. Germline V lookup: CDR1 SGHVS, CDR2 FQNEAQ. The CDR3 coding sequence is TGTGCCAGCAGCTTATCCCGCTCTGGAAACACCATATATTTT. Protein product: CASSLSRSGNTIYF.

V usage is TRBV27 and J usage is TRBJ2-1; 7 bases map to TRBD2. The germline V gene encodes CDR1 MNHEY and CDR2 SMNVEV (reference sequence). Germline trimming cut 1 base from V and 3 bases from J; bases unmatched to any gene: 6. This CDR3 is built from 16 residues. Here the CDR3 reads CASSLFASGHYNEQFF. As DNA, the CDR3 is TGTGCCAGCAGTTTATTCGCTAGCGGACACTACAATGAGCAGTTCTTC.

CDR3 nucleotide sequence: TGTGCCAGCGAAAATTCGGGACTAGCGGGAGTCGGGGAGCTGTTTTTT. As protein: CASENSGLAGVGELFF. V gene TRBV7-9 combines with J gene TRBJ2-2; the match to TRBD2 covers 14 bases. This CDR3 region has 16 residues. The germline V gene has CDR1 SEHNR and CDR2 FQNEAQ (reference sequence). The J segment lost 7 bases and the V segment lost 8 bases, leaving 9 bases of the junction unmatched.

The genes are TRBV10-3 and TRBJ1-1, with D unresolved. Germline assignment: CDR1 ENHRY and CDR2 SYGVKD. V lost 2 bases, J lost 5 bases, and 9 bases lay in between. This CDR3 contains 13 residues. The CDR3 spells CAISERGETEAFF. The CDR3 DNA reads TGTGCCATCAGTGAGCGGGGAGAAACTGAAGCTTTCTTT.

CDR3 DNA sequence: TGTGCCAGTACGCTCCAGGGCGGTGGCACTGAAGCTTTCTTT. Amino acids: CASTLQGGGTEAFF. The chain combines TRBV19 with TRBJ1-1; maybe TRBD1 (5 bases). From germline, CDR1 is LNHDA and CDR2 SQIVND (reference sequence). The V gene lost 7 bases and the J gene lost 4 bases, with 16 bases spanning the gap. The CDR3 has 14 residues.

V is TRBV27 and J is TRBJ2-2; 7 bases agree with TRBD1. The junction had 24 bases not matched to a gene; V was cut back by 9 bases and J by 8 bases. The length of the CDR3 is 18 residues. The germline gives CDR1 MNHEY, CDR2 SMNVEV (reference sequence). The CDR3 spells CASYTRAGGSEYFGELFF. The CDR3 DNA is TGTGCCAGTTATACTAGGGCAGGGGGTTCCGAGTACTTTGGGGAGCTGTTTTTT.

The V gene is TRBV27, the J gene TRBJ1-4; D gene ambiguous. Germline loops: CDR1 MNHEY, CDR2 SMNVEV (reference sequence). Between the trimmed V and J ends, which lost 1 base and 10 bases, there was a span of 13 bases. This CDR3 contains 14 residues. The CDR3 bases are TGTGCCAGCAGTTTATTTGCAGCTCCAGGAAAACTGTTTTTT. Amino acids: CASSLFAAPGKLFF.

V usage is TRBV19 and J usage is TRBJ2-1; D is unresolved. The CDR3 runs to 14 residues. Deletions cut 3 bases from V and 9 bases from J, with 15 bases between. Looked up from germline, CDR1 is LNHDA and CDR2 is SQIVND (reference sequence). CDR3 sequence: CASSISYGLSEQFF. The CDR3 DNA follows: TGTGCCAGTAGTATTAGCTACGGCCTTTCTGAGCAGTTCTTC. The variable domain in full, with the rest retrieved from reference TRBV19 and TRBJ2-1, is DGGITQSPKYLFRKEGQNVTLSCEQNLNHDAMYWYRQDPGQGLRLIYYSQIVNDFQKGDIAEGYSVSREKKESFPLTVTSAQKNPTAFYLCASSISYGLSEQFFGPGTRLTVL.

V gene TRBV6-1 combines with J gene TRBJ2-7; 8 bases fit TRBD1. The CDR3 has 17 amino acids. Looked up from germline, CDR1 is MNHNS and CDR2 is SASEGT. Unmatched junction bases numbered 13, after V lost 2 bases and J lost 4 bases. CDR3 DNA sequence: TGTGCCAGCAGTGAACGGGCGACAGGGGACTTACGGTACGAGCAGTACGTC. Amino acids: CASSERATGDLRYEQYV.